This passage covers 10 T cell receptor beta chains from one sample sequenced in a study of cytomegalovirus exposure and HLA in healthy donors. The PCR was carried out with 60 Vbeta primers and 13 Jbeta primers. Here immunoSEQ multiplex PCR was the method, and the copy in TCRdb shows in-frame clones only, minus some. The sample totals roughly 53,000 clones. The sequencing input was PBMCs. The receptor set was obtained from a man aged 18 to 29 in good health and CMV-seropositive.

As DNA, the CDR3 is TGTGCCAGCAGTTTATCATCGGGGATTCAGCCCCAGCATTTT. It yields the protein CASSLSSGIQPQHF. This chain connects TRBV27 to TRBJ1-5; D ambiguous. The germline V gene has CDR1 MNHEY and CDR2 SMNVEV (reference sequence). The CDR3 has 14 residues. V dropped 0 bases and J dropped 6 bases, with 9 bases sitting between them.

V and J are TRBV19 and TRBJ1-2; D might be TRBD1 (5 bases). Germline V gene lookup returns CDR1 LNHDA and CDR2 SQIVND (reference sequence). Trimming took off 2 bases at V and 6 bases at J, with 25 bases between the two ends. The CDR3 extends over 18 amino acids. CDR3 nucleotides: TGTGCCAGTAGTATATCGCGGACGACAGCCGAATCTACGCATGGCTACACCTTC. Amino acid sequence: CASSISRTTAESTHGYTF.

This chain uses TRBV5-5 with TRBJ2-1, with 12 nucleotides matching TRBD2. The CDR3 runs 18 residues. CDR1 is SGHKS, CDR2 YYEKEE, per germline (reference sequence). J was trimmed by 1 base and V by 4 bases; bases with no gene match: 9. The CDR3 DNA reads TGTGCCAGCAGCCCAACCCCTAGCGGGAGGGCTTCCTACAATGAGCAGTTCTTC. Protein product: CASSPTPSGRASYNEQFF. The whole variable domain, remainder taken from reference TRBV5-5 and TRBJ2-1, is DAGVTQSPTHLIKTRGQQVTLRCSPISGHKSVSWYQQVLGQGPQFIFQYYEKEERGRGNFPDRFSARQFPNYSSELNVNALLLGDSALYLCASSPTPSGRASYNEQFFGPGTRLTVL.

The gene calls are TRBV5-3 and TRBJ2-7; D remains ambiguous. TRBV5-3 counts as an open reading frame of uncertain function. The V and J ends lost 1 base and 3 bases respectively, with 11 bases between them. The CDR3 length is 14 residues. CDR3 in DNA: TGTGCCAGAAGCTTGATTCCAGGAAGCTACGAGCAGTACTTC. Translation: CARSLIPGSYEQYF.

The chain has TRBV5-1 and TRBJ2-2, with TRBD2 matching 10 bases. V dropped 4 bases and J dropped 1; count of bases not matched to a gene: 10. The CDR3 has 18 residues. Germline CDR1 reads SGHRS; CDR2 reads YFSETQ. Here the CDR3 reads CASSLAFLAGGNTGELFF. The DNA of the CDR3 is TGCGCCAGCAGCCTGGCATTTTTAGCGGGAGGGAACACCGGGGAGCTGTTTTTT.

In DNA form, the CDR3 reads TGTGCCAGCAGCTCCCAAGGGGATGGAGATACGCAGTATTTT. This sequence encodes CASSSQGDGDTQYF. This rearrangement joins TRBV7-2 to TRBJ2-3; tentative D call: TRBD1 (5 bases). The CDR3 runs to 14 residues. Germline V gene data show CDR1 as SGHTA and CDR2 as FQGNSA. The V end lost 4 bases, the J end lost 5 bases, and 13 bases lay between the germline ends.

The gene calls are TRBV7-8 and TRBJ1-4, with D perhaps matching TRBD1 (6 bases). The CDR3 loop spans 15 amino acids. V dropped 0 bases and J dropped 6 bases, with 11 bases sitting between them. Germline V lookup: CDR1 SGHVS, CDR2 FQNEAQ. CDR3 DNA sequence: TGTGCCAGCAGCTTAGCGGGGGCCCGGGATGAAAAACTGTTTTTT. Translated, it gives CASSLAGARDEKLFF.

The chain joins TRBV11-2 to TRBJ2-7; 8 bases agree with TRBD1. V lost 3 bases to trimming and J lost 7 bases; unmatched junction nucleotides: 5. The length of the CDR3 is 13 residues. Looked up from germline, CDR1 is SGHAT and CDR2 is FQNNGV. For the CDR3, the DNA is TGTGCCAGCAGCTTGGACAGGGCAAGAGAGCAGTACTTC. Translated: CASSLDRAREQYF.

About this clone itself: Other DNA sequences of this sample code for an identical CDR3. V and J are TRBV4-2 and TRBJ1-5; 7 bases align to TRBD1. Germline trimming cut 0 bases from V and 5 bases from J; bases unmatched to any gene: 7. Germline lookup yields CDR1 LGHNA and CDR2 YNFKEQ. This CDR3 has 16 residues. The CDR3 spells CASSQDTGQSHQPQHF. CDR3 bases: TGTGCCAGCAGCCAAGATACGGGACAGTCTCATCAGCCCCAGCATTTT.

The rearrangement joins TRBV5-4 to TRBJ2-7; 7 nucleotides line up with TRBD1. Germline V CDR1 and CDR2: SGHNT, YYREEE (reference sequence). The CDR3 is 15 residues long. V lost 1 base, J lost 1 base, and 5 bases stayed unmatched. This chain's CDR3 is CASSLKGQASYEQYF. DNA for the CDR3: TGTGCCAGCAGCTTGAAAGGACAGGCTTCCTACGAGCAGTACTTC. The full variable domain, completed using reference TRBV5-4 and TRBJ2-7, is ETGVTQSPTHLIKTRGQQVTLRCSSQSGHNTVSWYQQALGQGPQFIFQYYREEENGRGNFPPRFSGLQFPNYSSELNVNALELDDSALYLCASSLKGQASYEQYFGPGTRLTVT.